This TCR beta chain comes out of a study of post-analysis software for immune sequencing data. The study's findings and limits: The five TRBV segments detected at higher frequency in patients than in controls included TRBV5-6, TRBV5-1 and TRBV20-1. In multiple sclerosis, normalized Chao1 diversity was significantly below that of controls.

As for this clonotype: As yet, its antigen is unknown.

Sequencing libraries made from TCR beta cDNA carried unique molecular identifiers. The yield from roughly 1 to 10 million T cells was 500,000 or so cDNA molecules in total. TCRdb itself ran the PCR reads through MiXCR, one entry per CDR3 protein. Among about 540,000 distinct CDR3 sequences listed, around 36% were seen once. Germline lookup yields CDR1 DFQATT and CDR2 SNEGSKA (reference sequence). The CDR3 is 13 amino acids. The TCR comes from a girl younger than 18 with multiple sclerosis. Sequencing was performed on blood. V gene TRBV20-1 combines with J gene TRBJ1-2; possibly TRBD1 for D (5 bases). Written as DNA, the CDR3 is TGCAGCGAAAAACGGTCGACAGACTATGGCTACACCTTC. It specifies CSEKRSTDYGYTF.